A selection of T cell receptor beta chains follows, all from one sample in a study of identical twins. TCRdb reanalysed the 5' RACE reads using MiXCR and keeps one entry per CDR3 protein. This sample has roughly 200,000 distinct CDR3 sequences, with 7.5% found just once. Separately, the same data were catalogued under a study of yellow fever vaccine responses in identical twins.

The material sequenced was memory (CD45RO+) T cells sorted from blood. These receptors were collected from a woman younger than 35 in good health. Both conserved end residues are part of each CDR3. The D gene is left open where the match is weak. A row's size may be missing; if present it is once, few, many or a size class.

>TRBD1|few|TRBV7-3|TRBJ2-2
TGTGCCAGCAGCTTAATGGTCGGGGGACAGGGAGCCGGGGAGCTGTTTTTT
CASSLMVGGQGAGELFF
>NA|many|TRBV7-2|TRBJ2-7
TGTGCCAGCAGCCCCCAGAAGTCCTCCTACGAGCAGTACTTC
CASSPQKSSYEQYF
>TRBD2|NA|TRBV5-1|TRBJ2-1
TGCGCCAGCAGCTTTGGACTAGCGGGCCCAGGGAATGAGCAGTTCTTC
CASSFGLAGPGNEQFF
>NA|NA|TRBV3-1|TRBJ1-1
TGTGCCAGCACCAGTCTCGGGGGGGCTTTGAACACTGAAGCTTTCTTT
CASTSLGGALNTEAFF
>TRBD2|few|TRBV20-1|TRBJ2-1
TGCAGTGCTCCTAAGCGGGAGGCCCCCTACAATGAGCAGTTCTTC
CSAPKREAPYNEQFF
>TRBD1|few|TRBV20-1|TRBJ2-1
TGCAGTGCGATGACAGGGGGCGATGAGCAGTTCTTC
CSAMTGGDEQFF
>NA|few|TRBV2|TRBJ1-5
TGTGCCAGCAGAAGGGACAATCAGCCCCAGCATTTT
CASRRDNQPQHF
>TRBD2|NA|TRBV30|TRBJ2-5
TGTGCCTGGAGTCCTTTACTAGCGGGGGCAGATTTAGAGACCCAGTACTTC
CAWSPLLAGADLETQYF
>TRBD2|NA|TRBV7-9|TRBJ2-1
TGTGCCAGCAGCTCTTTAACTAGCGGGAGCTCCTACAATGAGCAGTTCTTC
CASSSLTSGSSYNEQFF
>TRBD1|NA|TRBV7-9|TRBJ2-7
TGTGCCAGCAGCTTAGGGACAGGGGTTCACTACGAGCAGTACTTC
CASSLGTGVHYEQYF
>TRBD1|few|TRBV4-3|TRBJ2-3
TGCGCCAGCAGCCAAGGCGCAGGGGGTTCCACAGATACGCAGTATTTT
CASSQGAGGSTDTQYF
>NA|many|TRBV7-2|TRBJ2-3
TGTGCCAGCAGCTTAAACGAGGGGGATACGCAGTATTTT
CASSLNEGDTQYF
>TRBD1|NA|TRBV24-1|TRBJ1-5
TGTGCCACCAGTGAGGACAGGGGCAATCAGCCCCAGCATTTT
CATSEDRGNQPQHF
>TRBD1|few|TRBV5-5|TRBJ1-4
TGTGCCAGCAGTCGACAGGGGGCTACGGCAACTAATGAAAAACTGTTTTTT
CASSRQGATATNEKLFF
>NA|NA|TRBV7-8|TRBJ1-3
TGTGCCAGCAGCTTCAAGGGTAACACCATATATTTT
CASSFKGNTIYF
>TRBD1|NA|TRBV5-1|TRBJ2-7
TGCGCCAGCAGCTCGGGACAGGGGACTACTTTGGGCGAGCAGTACTTC
CASSSGQGTTLGEQYF
>NA|few|TRBV7-2|TRBJ1-5
TGTGCCAGCAGCTTAGGTATGGGGAGCAATCAGCCCCAGCATTTT
CASSLGMGSNQPQHF
>TRBD1|few|TRBV6-1|TRBJ1-3
TGTGCCACTACGGAGGGGGCGAAGGGAAACACCATATATTTT
CATTEGAKGNTIYF
>TRBD1|many|TRBV3-1|TRBJ1-6
TGTGCCAGCAGCCAAGGGATGGGGACAGGGCGAAATTCACCCCTCCACTTT
CASSQGMGTGRNSPLHF
>NA|NA|TRBV6-5|TRBJ1-6
TGTGCCAGCAGTTACACCTCGGGAGACTTCTCCTATAATTCACCCCTCCACTTT
CASSYTSGDFSYNSPLHF
>NA|NA|TRBV20-1|TRBJ2-5
TGCAGTGCTAGTGGGGAGGAGACCCAGTACTTC
CSASGEETQYF
>NA|NA|TRBV6-1|TRBJ1-1
TGTGCCAGCAATACAGCATCCCGCTCCACTGAAGCTTTCTTT
CASNTASRSTEAFF
>NA|NA|TRBV20-1|TRBJ2-2
TGCAGTGCTACTAGCTCCGGGGAGCTGTTTTTT
CSATSSGELFF
>TRBD2|NA|TRBV3-1|TRBJ2-1
TGTGCCAGCAGCCAAGGGGGGACTAGCGGTGTTAATGAGCAGTTCTTC
CASSQGGTSGVNEQFF
>NA|few|TRBV4-1|TRBJ2-1
TGCGCCAGCAGCCAAGATGGGGCGGGTCCTAATGAGCAGTTCTTC
CASSQDGAGPNEQFF
>TRBD1|many|TRBV29-1|TRBJ1-1
TGCAGCGTTGAAGATCGTCAGGGGGCAGGAGCTTTCTTT
CSVEDRQGAGAFF
>NA|many|TRBV20-1|TRBJ1-4
TGCAGTGCTAGAGATCTGGCGGGGTCTAATGAAAAACTGTTTTTT
CSARDLAGSNEKLFF
>TRBD1|many|TRBV27|TRBJ2-2
TGTGCCAGCAGCGGACAGGGCACCGGGGAGCTGTTTTTT
CASSGQGTGELFF
>NA|few|TRBV4-1|TRBJ2-1
TGCGCCAGCAGCCAAGTGGCAGGCCACTTCACCGAACGCAATGAGCAGTTCTTC
CASSQVAGHFTERNEQFF
>NA|many|TRBV4-3|TRBJ1-6
TGCGCCAGCAGCCAAGATCTTGACGGCTATAATTCACCCCTCCACTTT
CASSQDLDGYNSPLHF
>NA|NA|TRBV6-1|TRBJ2-7
TGTGCCAGCAGTGAAGGGTCGGGGGTCTACGAGCAGTACTTC
CASSEGSGVYEQYF
>NA|NA|TRBV27|TRBJ2-5
TGTGCCAGCAGTTTACCTCTATCTTCACCAGAGACCCAGTACTTC
CASSLPLSSPETQYF
>NA|few|TRBV3-1|TRBJ2-3
TGTGCCAGCAGCCGCAGAGACACAGATACGCAGTATTTT
CASSRRDTDTQYF
>TRBD1|many|TRBV12-3/TRBV12-4|TRBJ2-3
TGTGCCAGCAGTCCCATAGGACAGGGAAGAGTACCAGATACGCAGTATTTT
CASSPIGQGRVPDTQYF
>NA|many|TRBV3-1|TRBJ1-1
TGTGCCAGCAGCCAAGGTAGTATGAACACTGAAGCTTTCTTT
CASSQGSMNTEAFF
>TRBD2|many|TRBV5-1|TRBJ2-7
TGCGCCAGCAGCGCCGGAAGCCTAGCGGGAGTGCCTCAACAGTACTTC
CASSAGSLAGVPQQYF
>NA|NA|TRBV11-2|TRBJ1-1
TGTGCCAGCAGCTACCAGCGAGGCGCTAGAACTTCTCTCATGAACACTGAAGCTTTCTTT
CASSYQRGARTSLMNTEAFF
>NA|few|TRBV14|TRBJ2-7
TGTGCCAGCAGCCAAGACACCAGTCTCATTTCCTACGAGCAGTACTTC
CASSQDTSLISYEQYF
>NA|NA|TRBV18|TRBJ2-7
TGTGCCAGCTCACCATCGCGGGACGCGATCTACGAGCAGTACTTC
CASSPSRDAIYEQYF
>NA|few|TRBV20-1|TRBJ1-1
TGCAGTGCTAGAGGGAAGAACACTGAAGCTTTCTTT
CSARGKNTEAFF
>NA|NA|TRBV7-2|TRBJ2-3
TGTGCCAGCAGCACCCGATCCGCAGATACGCAGTATTTT
CASSTRSADTQYF
>NA|few|TRBV27|TRBJ1-4
TGTGCCAGCAGGGACCTTGAGGGTGACGAAAAACTGTTTTTT
CASRDLEGDEKLFF
>NA|many|TRBV4-3|TRBJ1-2
TGCGCCAGCAGCCAAGGGAACTATGGCTACACCTTC
CASSQGNYGYTF
>NA|NA|TRBV9|TRBJ2-2
TGTGCCAGCAGCGTAGACGGTACCGGGGAGCTGTTTTTT
CASSVDGTGELFF
>TRBD2|NA|TRBV7-2|TRBJ2-1
TGTGCCAGCAGACGGACTAGCGGGAGCCCTCAAGAGTTCTTC
CASRRTSGSPQEFF
>NA|many|TRBV10-2|TRBJ2-3
TGCGCCAGCAGTGAGTCGCTGGGGCCGCGGAGGCAGTATTTT
CASSESLGPRRQYF
>TRBD2|NA|TRBV5-1|TRBJ2-7
TGCGCCAGCAGAGTTAGCGGGGCCGTCGACGAGCAGTACTTC
CASRVSGAVDEQYF
>NA|NA|TRBV14|TRBJ2-2
TGTGCCAGCAGCCAAGCCCGAGGGACCGGGGAGCTGTTTTTT
CASSQARGTGELFF
>NA|few|TRBV19|TRBJ1-5
TGTGCCAGTAGTATAATAGGAGGAAGCAATCAGCCCCAGCATTTT
CASSIIGGSNQPQHF
>TRBD2|many|TRBV4-3|TRBJ2-2
TGCGCCAGCAGCCAAATGGGGCTAGCGGGAGAGGCCGGGGAGCTGTTTTTT
CASSQMGLAGEAGELFF
>TRBD2|NA|TRBV11-1|TRBJ2-5
TGTGCCAGCAGCCCCCAAACACCCGGACTAGCGGGATCAACAAAAGAGACCCAGTACTTC
CASSPQTPGLAGSTKETQYF
>NA|NA|TRBV5-1|TRBJ1-2
TGCGCCAGCAGCCAGGGAGACGAGCTGGACTATGGCTACACCTTC
CASSQGDELDYGYTF
>TRBD1|few|TRBV18|TRBJ2-3
TGTGCCAGCTCACCATTCAGGACAGGGGATCATACGCAGTATTTT
CASSPFRTGDHTQYF
>NA|few|TRBV24-1|TRBJ1-5
TGTGCCACCAGTGCCAATCCGAGGACAGAGGGATACAATCAGCCCCAGCATTTT
CATSANPRTEGYNQPQHF
>NA|NA|TRBV6-1|TRBJ2-3
TGTGCCAGCAGTGAACTAGCCTTGAATACGCAGTATTTT
CASSELALNTQYF
>NA|few|TRBV20-1|TRBJ2-7
TGCAGTGCTAGGAGTAGAACAGGTCCCCCCTACGAGCAGTACTTC
CSARSRTGPPYEQYF
>NA|NA|TRBV5-1|TRBJ2-3
TGCGCCAGCACCCCGGGGGATTTCACAGATACGCAGTATTTT
CASTPGDFTDTQYF
>TRBD1|few|TRBV10-3|TRBJ2-1
TGTGCCATCATGGGACAGACCTCCTACAATGAGCAGTTCTTC
CAIMGQTSYNEQFF
>NA|few|TRBV30|TRBJ1-6
TGTGCCTGGAGCCCGCGGTTTATAGCTTCACCCCTCCACTTT
CAWSPRFIASPLHF
>TRBD2|many|TRBV28|TRBJ2-3
TGTGCCAGCAATCAACCGGGGGGGCCGGGAGATACGCAGTATTTT
CASNQPGGPGDTQYF